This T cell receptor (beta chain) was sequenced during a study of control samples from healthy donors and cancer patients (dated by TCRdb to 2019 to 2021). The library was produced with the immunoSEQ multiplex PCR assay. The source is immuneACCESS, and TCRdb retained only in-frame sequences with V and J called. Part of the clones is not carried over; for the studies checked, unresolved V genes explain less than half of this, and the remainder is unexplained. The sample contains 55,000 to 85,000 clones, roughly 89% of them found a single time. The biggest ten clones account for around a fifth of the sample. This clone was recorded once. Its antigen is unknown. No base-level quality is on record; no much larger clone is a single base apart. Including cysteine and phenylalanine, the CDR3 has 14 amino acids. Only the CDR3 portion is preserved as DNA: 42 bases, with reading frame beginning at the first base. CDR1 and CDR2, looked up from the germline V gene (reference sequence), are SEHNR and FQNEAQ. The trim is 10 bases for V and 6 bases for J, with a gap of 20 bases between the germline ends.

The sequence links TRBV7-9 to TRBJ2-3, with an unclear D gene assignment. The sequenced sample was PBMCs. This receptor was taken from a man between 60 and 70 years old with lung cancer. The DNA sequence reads TGTGCCACCAACGAAGCCACCACGGCTGATACGCAGTATTTT. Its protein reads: CATNEATTADTQYF.